This is a list of T cell receptor beta chains from one sample in a study of human thymus T cells. Produced via immunoSEQ multiplex PCR; TCRdb's table is partial and in-frame only. The sample consists of some 120,000 clones, around 95% of them appearing once. Sequencing was done on a sample of thymus tissue. The source is a boy younger than two with a congenital heart defect but otherwise immunologically healthy. Both conserved end residues are part of each CDR3. A D gene is named only where the DNA matches it firmly. A clone size is listed for some rows: how often the clone was seen (once, few, many), or a class if it is expanded.

NA	TRBJ2-3	TRBV2	NA	CACHFRLPSDTQYF	TGTGCCTGCCATTTCAGACTTCCATCAGATACGCAGTATTTT
NA	TRBJ2-1	TRBV4-3	NA	CASSHGGANNEQFF	TGCGCCAGCAGCCACGGCGGGGCCAACAATGAGCAGTTCTTC
once	TRBJ1-2	TRBV5-1	TRBD1	CASSLAGRGHGYTF	TGCGCCAGCAGCTTGGCCGGCAGGGGGCATGGCTACACCTTC
NA	TRBJ1-5	TRBV5-6	NA	CASSLRGDSNQPQHF	TGTGCCAGCAGCTTGCGCGGGGATAGCAATCAGCCCCAGCATTTT
NA	TRBJ2-3	TRBV2	TRBD2	CASNLPGGAADTQYF	TGTGCCAGCAACCTACCGGGGGGGGCGGCAGACACGCAGTATTTT
NA	TRBJ2-3	TRBV5-3	TRBD1	CARSLGTGEGTDTQYF	TGTGCCAGAAGCTTGGGGACAGGGGAAGGCACAGATACGCAGTATTTT
NA	TRBJ1-5	TRBV7-8	NA	CASSPDKGNQPQHF	TGTGCCAGCAGCCCGGACAAGGGCAATCAGCCCCAGCATTTT
few	TRBJ1-3	TRBV9	NA	CASSPARRNTIYF	TGTGCCAGCAGCCCGGCCCGTAGGAACACCATATATTTT
NA	TRBJ1-6	TRBV5-1	NA	CASKNRLNSPLHF	TGCGCCAGCAAAAACAGACTCAATTCACCCCTCCACTTT
once	TRBJ1-1	TRBV6-1	NA	CASRTGFSTEAFF	TGTGCCAGCAGGACAGGATTTTCCACTGAAGCTTTCTTT
NA	TRBJ2-5	TRBV9	TRBD2	CASSVFPGGETQYF	TGTGCCAGCAGCGTATTTCCGGGAGGAGAGACCCAGTACTTC
NA	TRBJ1-1	TRBV15	NA	CATSRDRRQPTFF	TGTGCCACCAGCAGAGATCGGCGGCAACCTACTTTCTTT
NA	TRBJ1-4	TRBV30	NA	CAWSALGTEFGKLFF	TGTGCCTGGAGTGCTCTGGGGACGGAATTTGGAAAACTGTTTTTT